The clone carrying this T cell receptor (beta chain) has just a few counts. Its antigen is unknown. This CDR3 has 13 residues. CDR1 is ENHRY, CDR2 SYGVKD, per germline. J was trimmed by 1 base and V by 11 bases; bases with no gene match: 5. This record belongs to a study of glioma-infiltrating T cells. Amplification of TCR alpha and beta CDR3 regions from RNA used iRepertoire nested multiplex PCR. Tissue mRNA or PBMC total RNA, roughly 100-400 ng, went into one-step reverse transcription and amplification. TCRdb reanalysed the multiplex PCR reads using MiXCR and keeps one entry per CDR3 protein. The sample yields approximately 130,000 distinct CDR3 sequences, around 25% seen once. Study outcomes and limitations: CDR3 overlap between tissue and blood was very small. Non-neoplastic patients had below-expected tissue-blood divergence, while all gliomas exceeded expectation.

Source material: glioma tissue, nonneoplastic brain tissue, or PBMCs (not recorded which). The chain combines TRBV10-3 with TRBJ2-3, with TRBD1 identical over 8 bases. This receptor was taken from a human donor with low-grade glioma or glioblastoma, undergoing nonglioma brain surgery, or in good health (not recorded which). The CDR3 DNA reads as TGTGCCGTGTCGGGACAGGGCACAGATACGCAGTATTTT. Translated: CAVSGQGTDTQYF.